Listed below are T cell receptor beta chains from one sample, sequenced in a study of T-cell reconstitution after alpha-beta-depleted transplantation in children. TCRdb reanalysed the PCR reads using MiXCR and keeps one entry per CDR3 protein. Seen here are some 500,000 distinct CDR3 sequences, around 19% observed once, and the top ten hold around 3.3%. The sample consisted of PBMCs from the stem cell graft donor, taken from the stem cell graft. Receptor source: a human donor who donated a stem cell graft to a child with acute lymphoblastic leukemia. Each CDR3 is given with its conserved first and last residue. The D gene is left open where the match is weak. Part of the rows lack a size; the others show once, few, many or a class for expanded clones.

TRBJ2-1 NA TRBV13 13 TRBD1 TGTGCCAGCACTACGATCGACAGGGGTGAGCAGTTCTTC CASTTIDRGEQFF
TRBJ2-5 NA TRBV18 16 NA TGTGCCAGCTCACCACCGTGGGGAACAGGGTCAGAGACCCAGTACTTC CASSPPWGTGSETQYF
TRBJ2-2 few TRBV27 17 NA TGTGCCAGCAGTTCCAGTTTGCGGGTAGTAAATACCGGGGAGCTGTTTTTT CASSSSLRVVNTGELFF
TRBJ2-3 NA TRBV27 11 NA TGTGCCAGCAGTACGATCGATACGCAGTATTTT CASSTIDTQYF
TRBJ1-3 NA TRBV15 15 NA TGTGCCACCAGCAGTATAACCATTGGGATCGGCACCATATATTTT CATSSITIGIGTIYF
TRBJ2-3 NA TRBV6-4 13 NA TGTGCCAGCAGTGAAGGCACCCCAGATACGCAGTATTTT CASSEGTPDTQYF
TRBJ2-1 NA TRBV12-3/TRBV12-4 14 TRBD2 TGTGCCAGCAGCGTTAGCGGGAGGGCCAATGAGCAGTTCTTC CASSVSGRANEQFF
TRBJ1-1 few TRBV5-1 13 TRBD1 TGCGCCAGCAGCGGGACCGGGACAGTCGAAGCTTTCTTT CASSGTGTVEAFF
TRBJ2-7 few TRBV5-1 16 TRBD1 TGCGCCAGCAGCTTGTCGCCAGGACAGGGGGCCATCGAGCAGTACTTC CASSLSPGQGAIEQYF
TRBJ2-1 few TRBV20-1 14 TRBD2 TGCAGTGCTTTCGCAGTAGCGGGAGGCCATGAGCAGTTCTTC CSAFAVAGGHEQFF
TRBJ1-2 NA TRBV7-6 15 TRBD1 TGTGCCAGCAGCTCCGGACAGGGGATCGGCGATGGCTACACCTTC CASSSGQGIGDGYTF
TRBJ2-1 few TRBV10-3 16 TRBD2 TGTGCCATCAGTATTCCCGAGCGGGAGGGCAACAATGAGCAGTTCTTC CAISIPEREGNNEQFF
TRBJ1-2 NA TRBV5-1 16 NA TGCGCCAGCAGCCAATCGGGACACCCGGCTAACTATGGCTACACCTTC CASSQSGHPANYGYTF
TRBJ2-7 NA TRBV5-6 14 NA TGTGCCAGCAGCTTGTCCGCAGCGTACTACGAGCAGTACTTC CASSLSAAYYEQYF
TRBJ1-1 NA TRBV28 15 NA TGTGCCAGCAGTTTATTTGACAACATGAACACTGAAGCTTTCTTT CASSLFDNMNTEAFF
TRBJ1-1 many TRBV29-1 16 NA TGCAGCGTTGAAGATCCTTTTTCAGACATGAACACTGAAGCTTTCTTT CSVEDPFSDMNTEAFF
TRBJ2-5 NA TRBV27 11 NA TGTGCCAGCAAGACGGGGCCGACCCAGTACTTC CASKTGPTQYF
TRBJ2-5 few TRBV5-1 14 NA TGCGCCAGCAGTTCAGACAGTTCCCAAGAGACCCAGTACTTC CASSSDSSQETQYF
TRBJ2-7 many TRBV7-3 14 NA TGTGCCAGCAGCTTATCGGGGCGCTCCTACGAGCAGTACTTC CASSLSGRSYEQYF
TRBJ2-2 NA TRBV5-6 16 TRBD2 TGTGCCAGCAGCCCACTAACTAGCGGGTCCACCGGGGAGCTGTTTTTT CASSPLTSGSTGELFF
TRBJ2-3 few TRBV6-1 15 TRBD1 TGTGCCAGCAGTGCCCGGGACAGGATCACAGATACGCAGTATTTT CASSARDRITDTQYF
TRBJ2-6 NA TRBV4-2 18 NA TGTGCCAGCAGCCAAGAGGGGGCGGGATTCTCTGGGGCCAACGTCCTGACTTTC CASSQEGAGFSGANVLTF
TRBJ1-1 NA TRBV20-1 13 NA TGCAGTGCTAGCTTACAGGGAATTGCTGAAGCTTTCTTT CSASLQGIAEAFF
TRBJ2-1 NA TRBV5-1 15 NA TGCGCCAGTCTCTCCGGGACAACCTCCTACAATGAGCAGTTCTTC CASLSGTTSYNEQFF
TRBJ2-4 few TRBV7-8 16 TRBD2 TGTGCCAGCAGCCCAGGGTGGGAGGGAGCCAAAAACATTCAGTACTTC CASSPGWEGAKNIQYF
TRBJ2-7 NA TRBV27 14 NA TGTGCCAGCAGTGAAACCTTACGAGCCTACGAGCAGTACTTC CASSETLRAYEQYF
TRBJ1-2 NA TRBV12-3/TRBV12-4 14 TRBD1 TGTGCCAGCGTGATTCAGGGGGCCGACTATGGCTACACCTTC CASVIQGADYGYTF
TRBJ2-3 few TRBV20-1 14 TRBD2 TGCAGTGCTAGAGAGTCGCGGGAGGGCGGGGCGCAGTATTTT CSARESREGGAQYF
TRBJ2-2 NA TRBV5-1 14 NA TGCGCCAGCAGCCTGGTGGGGGCTGACGGGGAGCTGTTTTTT CASSLVGADGELFF
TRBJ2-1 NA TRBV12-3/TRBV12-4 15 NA TGTGCCAGCGGTCACGGGGCAAGCTCCTACAATGAGCAGTTCTTC CASGHGASSYNEQFF
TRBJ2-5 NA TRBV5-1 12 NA TGCGCCAGCAGCCCGGATTACGGGGCCCAGTACTTC CASSPDYGAQYF
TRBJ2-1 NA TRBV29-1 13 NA TGCAGCGTTACCTGGGGGCACTACAATGAGCAGTTCTTC CSVTWGHYNEQFF
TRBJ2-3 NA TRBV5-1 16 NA TGCGCCAGCAGCTCCCAATCCCCAATCATCCAGAGGACGCAGTATTTT CASSSQSPIIQRTQYF
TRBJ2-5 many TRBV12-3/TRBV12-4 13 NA TGTGCCAGCAGTTTGGGGAGGCGGGAGACCCAGTACTTC CASSLGRRETQYF
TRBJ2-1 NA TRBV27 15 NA TGTGCCAGCAGTTCCCCCGGCCCCCAAGGAAATGAGCAGTTCTTC CASSSPGPQGNEQFF
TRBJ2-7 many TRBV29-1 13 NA TGCAGCGTTGAAGATCGCAGGAACTACGAGCAGTACTTC CSVEDRRNYEQYF
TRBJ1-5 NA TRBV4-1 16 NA TGCGCCAGCAGCCAAGAAGCAAGGGACAGCAATCAGCCCCAGCATTTT CASSQEARDSNQPQHF
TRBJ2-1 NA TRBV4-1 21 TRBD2 TGCGCCAGCAGCCAAGGGGTGTTTTTAGCGGGAGGGCCGGGCTCCTACAATGAGCAGTTCTTC CASSQGVFLAGGPGSYNEQFF
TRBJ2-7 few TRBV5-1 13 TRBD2 TGCGCCAGCAGTCAGGGACTAGCGAACGAGCAGTACTTC CASSQGLANEQYF
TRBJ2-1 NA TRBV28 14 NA TGTGCCAGCAGTTTACTAGCCCCCTACAATGAGCAGTTCTTC CASSLLAPYNEQFF
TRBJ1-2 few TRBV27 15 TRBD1 TGTGCCAGCAGTTTATCGAGACAGGGAGTGGGTGGCTACACCTTC CASSLSRQGVGGYTF
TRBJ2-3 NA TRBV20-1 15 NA TGCAGTGCCCCGGGGGACGAAGTACGCACAGATACGCAGTATTTT CSAPGDEVRTDTQYF
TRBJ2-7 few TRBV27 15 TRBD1 TGTGCCAGCAGCCAGACAGGGAAGGTGTCCTACGAGCAGTACTTC CASSQTGKVSYEQYF
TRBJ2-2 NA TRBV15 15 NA TGTGCCACCAGCAGAGAACGGACAGCAAGTCGGGAGCTGTTTTTT CATSRERTASRELFF
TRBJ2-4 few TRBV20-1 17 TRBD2 TGCAGTGCTAGATTCCTAGCGGGCGGACTAGCCAAAAACATTCAGTACTTC CSARFLAGGLAKNIQYF
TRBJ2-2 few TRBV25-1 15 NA TGTGCCAGCAGTGAAGAGGCGCGGGCTCCCGGGGAGCTGTTTTTT CASSEEARAPGELFF
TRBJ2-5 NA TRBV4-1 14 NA TGCGCCAGCAGCCAAGGCAGGCGCGAAGAGACCCAGTACTTC CASSQGRREETQYF
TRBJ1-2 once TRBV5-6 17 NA TGTGCCAGCAGCTCCGGGCGGGCCAGCTTGAGATACTATGGCTACACCTTC CASSSGRASLRYYGYTF
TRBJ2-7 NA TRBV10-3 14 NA TGTGCCATCAGTGAAGACGAGCTGTTGTACGAGCAGTACTTC CAISEDELLYEQYF
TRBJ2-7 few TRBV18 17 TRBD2 TGTGCCAGCTCACCGAGACTAGCGGGTAGGGGGTCCGACGAGCAGTACTTC CASSPRLAGRGSDEQYF
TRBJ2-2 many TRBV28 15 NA TGTGCCAGCAGTTTAGGGGGAGCCAACACCGGGGAGCTGTTTTTT CASSLGGANTGELFF
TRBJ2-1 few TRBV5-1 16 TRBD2 TGCGCCAGCAGCTTGGCCCCAGCGGGGTTATACAATGAGCAGTTCTTC CASSLAPAGLYNEQFF
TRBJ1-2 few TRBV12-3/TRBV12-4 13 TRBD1 TGTGCCAGCAGCGTCGCAGGGGGCGGTGGCTACACCTTC CASSVAGGGGYTF